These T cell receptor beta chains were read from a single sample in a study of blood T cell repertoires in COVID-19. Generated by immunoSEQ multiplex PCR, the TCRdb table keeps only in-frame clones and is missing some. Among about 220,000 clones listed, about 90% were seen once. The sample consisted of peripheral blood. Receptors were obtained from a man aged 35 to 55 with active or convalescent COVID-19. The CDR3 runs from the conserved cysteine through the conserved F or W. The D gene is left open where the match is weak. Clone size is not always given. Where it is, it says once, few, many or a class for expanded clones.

TGTGCCAGCAGCGTTACAGGGGAAGGTCAGCCCCAGCATTTT,CASSVTGEGQPQHF,TRBD1,TRBV2,-,TRBJ1-5
TGTGCCAGCAGTTTCTCCCCTAGAAAGTATGGCTACACCTTC,CASSFSPRKYGYTF,-,TRBV28,-,TRBJ1-2
TGTGCCAGCTCACCAGACATTCTAAGGTCTGGGGCCAACGTCCTGACTTTC,CASSPDILRSGANVLTF,-,TRBV18,-,TRBJ2-6
TGTGCCTGGACCTCAGGGTATTATGGCTACACCTTC,CAWTSGYYGYTF,-,TRBV30,once,TRBJ1-2
TGTGCCAGCAGCCAGGTCACCGGGACAGGGACCTACGAGCAGTACTTC,CASSQVTGTGTYEQYF,TRBD1,TRBV4-2,-,TRBJ2-7
TGTGCCTGGAGCCTAGGAGATTCCTACGAGCAGTACTTC,CAWSLGDSYEQYF,-,TRBV30,-,TRBJ2-7
TGTGCCAGCAGTGAAGGGCGGGCCGATCAGCCCCAGCATTTT,CASSEGRADQPQHF,-,TRBV2,once,TRBJ1-5
TGTGCCAGCAGTTATCAGGGGGCGAACACTGAAGCTTTCTTT,CASSYQGANTEAFF,TRBD1,TRBV27,-,TRBJ1-1
TGTGCCAGCAGTGACCCGGGGGGAACCTATGGCTACACCTTC,CASSDPGGTYGYTF,-,TRBV6-1,-,TRBJ1-2
TGTGCCAGCCGTTCATCGGGGGGTAATGAAAAACTGTTTTTT,CASRSSGGNEKLFF,-,TRBV27,-,TRBJ1-4
TGCGCCAGCAGCCCAAGTGTCGGGGAAAAACTGTTTTTT,CASSPSVGEKLFF,-,TRBV5-1,-,TRBJ1-4
TGTGCCAGCAGCTTTACAGGGGTCAACAATGAGCAGTTCTTC,CASSFTGVNNEQFF,TRBD1,TRBV3-1/TRBV3-2,once,TRBJ2-1
TGTGCTAGTGGTTTGGTACAAAATCAGCCCCAGCATTTT,CASGLVQNQPQHF,-,TRBV12-5,-,TRBJ1-5
TGTGCCAGCAGTCCTCAGGGCTACGGCAATCAGCCCCAGCATTTT,CASSPQGYGNQPQHF,-,TRBV28,-,TRBJ1-5
TGTGCCTGGGGGAGGACGGGGGGGCACCCCTACAATGAGCAGTTCTTC,CAWGRTGGHPYNEQFF,TRBD2,TRBV30,-,TRBJ2-1
TGTGCCAGCAGTTTCCAGGCAGATACGCAGTATTTT,CASSFQADTQYF,-,TRBV4-2,-,TRBJ2-3
TGCGCCAGCAGCTTGCTCGTATCGGGACAGGGGGGAACTGAAGCTTTCTTT,CASSLLVSGQGGTEAFF,TRBD1,TRBV5-1,once,TRBJ1-1
TGTGCCAGCAGGGGACAGGGCTCCTACGAGCAGTACTTC,CASRGQGSYEQYF,TRBD1,TRBV5-6,-,TRBJ2-7
TGTGCCATCAGTGACTTGACAGCATACAATGAGCAGTTCTTC,CAISDLTAYNEQFF,-,TRBV10-3,-,TRBJ2-1
TGTGCCAGCAGTGGGAACCCAGGGGGTGGGAACACCGGGGAGCTGTTTTTT,CASSGNPGGGNTGELFF,TRBD1,TRBV2,few,TRBJ2-2
TGTGCCAGCAGTTTAAGTACACCATCCTACGAGCAGTACTTC,CASSLSTPSYEQYF,-,TRBV27,-,TRBJ2-7
TGCGCCAGCAGCTCTTCGACAGCCTATAATTCACCCCTCCACTTT,CASSSSTAYNSPLHF,-,TRBV5-1,-,TRBJ1-6
TGTGCCAGCAGTTTAACAGGGCATAGCTCTGGAAACACCATATATTTT,CASSLTGHSSGNTIYF,-,TRBV27,few,TRBJ1-3
TGTGCCAGCTCCCCTAGACAGGGCTGGTCGGATGGCTACACCTTC,CASSPRQGWSDGYTF,TRBD1,TRBV18,-,TRBJ1-2
TGTGCCAGCAGCTTTGGACAAGATATAACTATTGGCCAAGAGACCCAGTACTTC,CASSFGQDITIGQETQYF,-,TRBV9,once,TRBJ2-5
TGTGCCAGCAGTGAAGCTGGGGGGTCAGACTATGGCTACACCTTC,CASSEAGGSDYGYTF,-,TRBV6-1,once,TRBJ1-2
TGTGCCTTAAAGGGACAGGAGGTGGTGAACACTGAAGCTTTCTTT,CALKGQEVVNTEAFF,TRBD1,TRBV30,-,TRBJ1-1
TGTGCCAGCAGTTTATCCTGGACTCTCCCCACCTACGAGCAGTACTTC,CASSLSWTLPTYEQYF,-,TRBV27,-,TRBJ2-7